Below are 13 T cell receptor beta chains sequenced from a single sample in a study of shared clonotypes between healthy human individuals. Only in-frame clones appear in the TCRdb table, and some are missing; sequencing was by immunoSEQ multiplex PCR. This repertoire shows 1 million to 1.3 million clones, approximately 80% found once; its top ten account for 0.55% to 0.7%. The sequencing input was memory CD4+ T cells from PBMCs. Subset meaning: CD45RA-negative fraction. The receptors were gathered from a man aged 18-30 years in good health. Some clones in this sample may be carry-over from other donors' samples.

The rearrangement joins TRBV25-1 to TRBJ2-4; TRBD1 agrees at 10 bases. V dropped 4 bases and J dropped 2; count of bases not matched to a gene: 8. Germline assignment: CDR1 MGHDK and CDR2 SYGVNS. There are 17 residues in the CDR3. CDR3 loop: CASSAGGTGASKNIQYF. The CDR3 coding sequence is TGTGCCAGCAGTGCCGGAGGGACAGGGGCTTCCAAAAACATTCAGTACTTC.

The chain carries TRBV19 and TRBJ1-2, with unresolved D. The germline V and J ends were trimmed by 6 bases and 2 bases, with 10 bases remaining between them. CDR1 and CDR2 from the germline V gene are LNHDA and SQIVND (reference sequence). CDR3 length: 13 residues. The CDR3 DNA is TGTGCCAGTAGGAAGGACGGCAACTATGGCTACACCTTC. This sequence encodes CASRKDGNYGYTF.

The rearrangement uses TRBV7-9 and TRBJ1-1, with TRBD1 identical over 9 bases. Losses at the gene ends were 4 bases for V and 0 bases for J; bases not matched to a gene: 6. The CDR3 has 16 residues. Germline V gives CDR1 SEHNR, CDR2 FQNEAQ (reference sequence). The CDR3 is CASSYMTGGMNTEAFF. The CDR3, as DNA: TGTGCCAGCAGCTATATGACAGGGGGGATGAACACTGAAGCTTTCTTT.

This chain links TRBV7-8 with TRBJ2-3; 9 bases line up with TRBD2. The ends lost 4 bases at V and 3 bases at J; junction bases unmatched: 5. The CDR3 sequence is 15 residues long. Germline V gene data show CDR1 as SGHVS and CDR2 as FQNEAQ. DNA for the CDR3: TGTGCCAGCAGCTCGACTAGCGGAACTACAGATACGCAGTATTTT. Protein: CASSSTSGTTDTQYF.

The chain joins TRBV18 to TRBJ2-5; 10 bases match TRBD1. The V gene's germline CDR1 is KGHSH and CDR2 LQKENI. The junction had 5 bases not matched to a gene; V was cut back by 6 bases and J by 4 bases. There are 14 residues in the CDR3. CDR3 coding DNA: TGTGCCAGCTCGGCCGGGACAGGGGTAGAGACCCAGTACTTC. Protein sequence: CASSAGTGVETQYF.

The chain carries TRBV30 and TRBJ2-3; TRBD1 is a possible D gene (5 bases). In germline, CDR1 is GTSNPN, CDR2 SVGIG (reference sequence). The CDR3 runs 14 residues. The ends were cut back, 1 base at V and 4 bases at J, with 12 bases in the middle. The CDR3 protein is CAWSEGHGADTQYF. In DNA form, the CDR3 reads TGTGCCTGGAGTGAGGGGCATGGTGCAGATACGCAGTATTTT.

The sample holds many counts of this clone. The genes are TRBV19 and TRBJ2-1; D is perhaps TRBD2 (6 bases). Trimming cost V 4 bases and J 6 bases, with 10 bases left between them. The CDR3 is made up of 13 amino acids. Germline V gene lookup returns CDR1 LNHDA and CDR2 SQIVND (reference sequence). The CDR3 is CASSRRELNEQFF. CDR3 nucleotides: TGTGCCAGTAGTAGGCGGGAACTCAATGAGCAGTTCTTC.

This chain uses TRBV6-1 with TRBJ1-3; no clear D gene. V gave up 7 bases and J gave up 2 bases, with 12 bases separating them. The CDR3 extends over 14 amino acids. Germline V gene lookup returns CDR1 MNHNS and CDR2 SASEGT. The CDR3 sequence is CASTDGLAGNTIYF. CDR3 DNA sequence: TGTGCCAGCACGGATGGTCTAGCTGGAAACACCATATATTTT.

This rearrangement joins TRBV15 to TRBJ1-2, with 7 bases fitting TRBD1. The V segment lost 8 bases and the J segment 6 bases; nucleotides outside the gene matches: 9. The CDR3 consists of 13 residues. The germline V gene has CDR1 LNHNV and CDR2 YYDKDF (reference sequence). The CDR3 sequence is CATGPRGGNGYTF. DNA for the CDR3: TGTGCCACCGGCCCGCGAGGGGGCAATGGCTACACCTTC.

The chain recombines TRBV6-1 with TRBJ2-7, with 11 bases that match TRBD2. The CDR3 runs 17 residues. The V segment lost 4 bases and the J segment 0 bases; nucleotides outside the gene matches: 8. The germline CDR1 and CDR2 sequences are MNHNS and SASEGT. The DNA of the CDR3 is TGTGCCAGCAGTGCTCAACGTACTAGCGGGAGCTCCTACGAGCAGTACTTC. It specifies CASSAQRTSGSSYEQYF.

The chain is built from TRBV27 and TRBJ2-2; weak D call: TRBD1 (6 bases). V was clipped by 6 bases and J by 1 base, with 9 bases between them. The CDR3 extends over 14 amino acids. From germline, CDR1 is MNHEY and CDR2 SMNVEV (reference sequence). The CDR3 here is CASSGQKNTGELFF. In DNA form, the CDR3 reads TGTGCCAGCAGCGGACAGAAGAACACCGGGGAGCTGTTTTTT.

This rearrangement joins TRBV5-1 to TRBJ2-7; tentatively, D is TRBD2 (5 bases). V lost 5 bases and J 0 bases, leaving 18 bases between the germline ends. Germline CDR1 SGHRS, CDR2 YFSETQ. The CDR3 extends over 16 amino acids. The DNA of the CDR3 is TGCGCCAGCAGTCCACTCCCGGGGTTTAGCTCCTACGAGCAGTACTTC. Translation gives CASSPLPGFSSYEQYF.

The J gene is TRBJ2-1, the V gene TRBV5-6; 7 nucleotides align to TRBD2. The germline CDR1 and CDR2 sequences are SGHDT and YYEEEE. The CDR3 has 15 residues. J was trimmed by 3 bases and V by 2 bases; bases with no gene match: 5. The CDR3: CASSFTLAVYNEQFF. In DNA, the CDR3 is TGTGCCAGCAGCTTCACTCTAGCGGTCTACAATGAGCAGTTCTTC. Variable domain in full (rest from reference TRBV5-6 and TRBJ2-1): DAGVTQSPTHLIKTRGQQVTLRCSPKSGHDTVSWYQQALGQGPQFIFQYYEEEERQRGNFPDRFSGHQFPNYSSELNVNALLLGDSALYLCASSFTLAVYNEQFFGPGTRLTVL.